The 18 T cell receptor beta chains in this list originate from one sample, sequenced in a study of blood T cell repertoires in COVID-19. Here immunoSEQ multiplex PCR was the method, and the copy in TCRdb shows in-frame clones only, minus some. The sample shows over 250,000 clones, 84% of them seen only once. Specimen: peripheral blood. These receptors were collected from a human donor with COVID-19, enrolled during active disease. The donor label of this sample is uncertain.

The chain combines TRBV28 with TRBJ1-1; no clear D gene. Germline V gene data show CDR1 as MDHEN and CDR2 as SYDVKM. V lost 7 bases to trimming and J lost 1 base, with 13 bases between them. This CDR3 region has 14 residues. In nucleotides, the CDR3 is TGTGCCAGCACCCGTCCGCAGCGGAACACTGAAGCTTTCTTT. Translating gives CASTRPQRNTEAFF.

V gene TRBV20-1 combines with J gene TRBJ2-1, with 9 nucleotides matching TRBD1. CDR1 is DFQATT and CDR2 is SNEGSKA in the germline V gene (reference sequence). This CDR3 has 14 residues. Trimming removed 3 bases from V and 4 bases from J; junction bases left unmatched: 4. The CDR3 protein is CSASGQGLYNEQFF. CDR3 in DNA: TGCAGTGCTAGTGGACAGGGGCTTTACAATGAGCAGTTCTTC.

This clone was found once. The rearrangement joins TRBV7-3 to TRBJ2-1; 13 positions agree with TRBD2. With 1 base clipped from V and 6 bases from J, the junction kept 3 bases outside the gene matches. Germline V gene data show CDR1 as SGHTA and CDR2 as FQGTGA. CDR3 length: 16 amino acids. Written as DNA, the CDR3 is TGTGCCAGCAGCTTAAGTTGGACTAGCGGGAGCAATGAGCAGTTCTTC. Translated: CASSLSWTSGSNEQFF.

The chain employs TRBV30 and TRBJ2-5; TRBD1 aligns across 8 bases. The germline CDR1 and CDR2 sequences are GTSNPN and SVGIG (reference sequence). After removal of 2 bases from V and 7 bases from J, the junction contained 9 bases not matched to a gene. The CDR3 is 14 amino acids. This chain's CDR3 is CAWSRGTGPATQYF. The CDR3 nucleotides are TGTGCCTGGAGTCGGGGGACAGGTCCGGCGACCCAGTACTTC.

The chain uses TRBV30 and TRBJ1-2; perhaps TRBD1 as D (5 bases). The CDR3 covers 11 residues. Germline CDR1 GTSNPN, CDR2 SVGIG (reference sequence). The V and J ends lost 0 bases and 8 bases respectively, with 7 bases between them. CDR3 in amino acids: CAWSVQVGYTF. The CDR3 region has the DNA TGTGCCTGGAGTGTACAGGTCGGCTACACCTTC.

This CDR3 is CASSLVRQELNTEAFF. The CDR3 DNA reads as TGCGCCAGCAGCTTGGTACGACAGGAGCTGAACACTGAAGCTTTCTTT. V and J are TRBV5-1 and TRBJ1-1; TRBD1 is a possible D gene (6 bases). V lost 0 bases and J 0 bases, leaving 12 bases between the germline ends. Germline CDR1 reads SGHRS; CDR2 reads YFSETQ. The CDR3 contains 16 residues.

CDR3 in DNA: TGTGCCAGCAGCTTAGTCAACGAGCAGTACTTC. Translated, it gives CASSLVNEQYF. The chain is built from TRBV7-2 and TRBJ2-7, with D unclear. Trimming removed 1 base from V and 5 bases from J, with 3 bases in between. Germline-derived CDR1 and CDR2 are SGHTA and FQGNSA. The CDR3 contains 11 residues.

This chain connects TRBV7-9 to TRBJ1-5; TRBD1 matches at 8 bases. This CDR3 region has 15 residues. CDR1 SEHNR and CDR2 FQNEAQ come from the germline V gene (reference sequence). Unmatched junction bases numbered 10, after V lost 7 bases and J lost 5 bases. The CDR3 DNA reads as TGTGCCAGCACCACCACCGACAGGGGAGATCAGCCCCAGCATTTT. This gives the protein CASTTTDRGDQPQHF. Full variable domain (rest looked up from reference TRBV7-9 and TRBJ1-5): DTGVSQNPRHKITKRGQNVTFRCDPISEHNRLYWYRQTLGQGPEFLTYFQNEAQLEKSRLLSDRFSAERPKGSFSTLEIQRTEQGDSAMYLCASTTTDRGDQPQHFGDGTRLSIL.

V is TRBV2 and J is TRBJ1-2; D may be TRBD1 (5 bases). Germline CDR1 SNHLY, CDR2 FYNNEI. V shed 6 bases and J shed 5 bases, with 13 bases lying between them. This CDR3 has 13 amino acids. In DNA, the CDR3 is TGTGCCAGCAGGCAGACAGCGTTATATGGCTACACCTTC. Translating it yields CASRQTALYGYTF.

The CDR3 region is CAWSSLRQGNSPLHF. Here the CDR3 DNA reads TGTGCCTGGAGTTCTCTTAGACAGGGGAATTCACCCCTCCACTTT. J is TRBJ1-6 and V is TRBV30, with 8 bases lining up with TRBD1. Germline CDR1 reads GTSNPN; CDR2 reads SVGIG (reference sequence). CDR3 size: 15 residues. Trimming removed 2 bases from V and 7 bases from J; junction bases left unmatched: 7.

Only a few counts were recorded for this clone. The chain couples TRBV7-2 to TRBJ2-1; no firm D call. V was clipped by 6 bases and J by 5 bases, with 11 bases between them. The CDR3 is 13 residues long. Looked up from germline, CDR1 is SGHTA and CDR2 is FQGNSA. The CDR3 DNA reads as TGTGCCAGCAGTCGTTCTAGTAACAATGAGCAGTTCTTC. The encoded protein is CASSRSSNNEQFF.

The rearrangement joins TRBV5-1 to TRBJ2-5; 9 bases agree with TRBD2. Germline-derived CDR1 and CDR2 are SGHRS and YFSETQ. Trimming removed 4 bases from V and 7 bases from J; junction bases left unmatched: 14. The CDR3 contains 16 residues. The CDR3 loop is CASSLGPSGAFGTQYF. CDR3 DNA sequence: TGCGCCAGCAGCCTGGGCCCTAGCGGGGCCTTCGGGACCCAGTACTTC.

The rearrangement joins TRBV10-3 to TRBJ1-5; maybe TRBD1 (5 bases). V lost 3 bases to trimming and J lost 4 bases, with 10 bases between them. The CDR3 covers 14 residues. Germline CDR1 ENHRY, CDR2 SYGVKD. The CDR3 DNA reads as TGTGCCATCAGTGAAGCAGGGAGGAATCAGCCCCAGCATTTT. This translates into CAISEAGRNQPQHF.

This clone turned up a few times. J is TRBJ1-2 and V is TRBV25-1, with D tentatively TRBD1 (5 bases). Germline lookup yields CDR1 MGHDK and CDR2 SYGVNS. The CDR3 runs 14 residues. V lost 4 bases to trimming and J lost 7 bases, with 16 bases between them. In DNA, the CDR3 is TGTGCCAGCAGTGCTGATCGGACATCAGTTGGCTACACCTTC. Its translation: CASSADRTSVGYTF.

The chain employs TRBV7-8 and TRBJ2-1; TRBD2 matches 13 bases. V shed 1 base and J 1 base; nucleotides not matched to a gene: 7. Germline lookup yields CDR1 SGHVS and CDR2 FQNEAQ. The CDR3 is 19 amino acids. Here the CDR3 reads CASSLGQGLAGRSYNEQFF. Here the CDR3 DNA reads TGTGCCAGCAGCTTAGGTCAGGGACTAGCGGGAAGATCCTACAATGAGCAGTTCTTC.

The chain couples TRBV10-3 to TRBJ1-1; 7 bases line up with TRBD1. The CDR3 runs to 13 residues. Unmatched junction bases numbered 5, after V lost 3 bases and J lost 7 bases. In germline, CDR1 is ENHRY, CDR2 SYGVKD. CDR3 loop: CAISDPGQIEAFF. Written as DNA, the CDR3 is TGTGCCATCAGTGACCCGGGACAGATTGAAGCTTTCTTT.

This clone has a handful of counts. The rearrangement uses TRBV11-2 and TRBJ1-5; no reliable D call. V lost 1 base, J lost 5 bases, and 12 bases lay in between. The CDR3 covers 15 residues. Per germline, CDR1 SGHAT and CDR2 FQNNGV. CDR3 sequence: CASSLGARDDQPQHF. CDR3 DNA sequence: TGTGCCAGCAGCTTAGGAGCGAGAGACGATCAGCCCCAGCATTTT. Looking up the rest from reference TRBV11-2 and TRBJ1-5 gives the full variable domain: EAGVAQSPRYKIIEKRQSVAFWCNPISGHATLYWYQQILGQGPKLLIQFQNNGVVDDSQLPKDRFSAERLKGVDSTLKIQPAKLEDSAVYLCASSLGARDDQPQHFGDGTRLSIL.

The chain recombines TRBV19 with TRBJ2-2; the match to TRBD1 covers 11 bases. This CDR3 is built from 16 residues. CDR1 is LNHDA, CDR2 SQIVND, per germline (reference sequence). The junction had 11 bases not matched to a gene; V was cut back by 10 bases and J by 4 bases. The CDR3 DNA reads TGTGCCACCTCGGACAGGGGGCGGGTTGGCACCGGGGAGCTGTTTTTT. Translating it yields CATSDRGRVGTGELFF.